This T cell receptor beta chain originates from a study of blood T cells in healthy people across ages. General study points: TCR beta diversity, measured per million T cells, fell in a roughly linear way with age.

With regard to this clonotype: The antigen is unknown.

The authors ran a second PCR of about 6 to 11 cycles using a sample-barcoded 5' primer and a J-beta primer mix. TCRdb re-derived calls from the 5' RACE reads in MiXCR, one entry per CDR3 protein. The sample includes around 1,000,000 distinct CDR3 sequences, roughly 24% seen only once; the top ten take about 0.72%. These same data were also listed under a study on T cells of mothers and their children. From that paper: Mother-child pairs who were related displayed a slightly higher overlap than unrelated pairs, a difference that was non-significant.

Source material: blood. The clonotype comes from a girl aged 2 to 10 in good health.

CDR3 bases: TGTGCCAGCAGTTACTCAAACCGGGACGGACCGAACACCGGGGAGCTGTTTTTT. Translated, it gives CASSYSNRDGPNTGELFF. The chain uses TRBV6-5 and TRBJ2-2, with D perhaps being TRBD1 or TRBD2 (5 bases each). The CDR3 has 18 residues. Germline V gene data show CDR1 as MNHEY and CDR2 as SVGAGI. V shed 0 bases and J shed 0 bases, with 14 bases lying between them.